This T cell receptor beta chain came from a study of blood T cell repertoires in COVID-19. The germline CDR1 and CDR2 sequences are LNHNV and YYDKDF (reference sequence). CDR3 length equals 15 residues. V was pared by 0 bases and J by 6 bases, with 6 bases of the junction left unmatched. In this sample, this clone turned up a few times. TCRdb's table, derived via immunoSEQ multiplex PCR, lists solely in-frame clones and lacks some. The table records 250,000 to 300,000 clones, approximately 90% of them present only once. The chain couples TRBV15 to TRBJ2-7, with 9 bases matching TRBD2. The TCR comes from a woman aged 50 to 65 with COVID-19, enrolled during active disease. Sequences were obtained from peripheral blood. The CDR3 here is CATSRDRLAGREQYF. In DNA form, the CDR3 reads TGTGCCACCAGCAGAGATCGGCTAGCGGGACGCGAGCAGTACTTC.